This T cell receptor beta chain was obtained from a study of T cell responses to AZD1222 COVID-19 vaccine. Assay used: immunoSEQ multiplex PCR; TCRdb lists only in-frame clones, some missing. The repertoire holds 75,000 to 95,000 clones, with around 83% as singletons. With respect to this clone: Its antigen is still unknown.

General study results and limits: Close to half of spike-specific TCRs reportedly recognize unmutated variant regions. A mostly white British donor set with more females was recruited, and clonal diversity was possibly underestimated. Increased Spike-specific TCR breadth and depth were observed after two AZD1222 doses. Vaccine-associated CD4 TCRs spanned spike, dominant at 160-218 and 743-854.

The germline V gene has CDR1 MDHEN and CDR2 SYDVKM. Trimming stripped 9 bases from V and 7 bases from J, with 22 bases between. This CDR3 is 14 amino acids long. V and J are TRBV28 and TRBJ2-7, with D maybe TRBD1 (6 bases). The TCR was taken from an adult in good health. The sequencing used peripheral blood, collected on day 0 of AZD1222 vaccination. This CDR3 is CASTRQAIAGEQYF. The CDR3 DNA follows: TGTGCCAGTACTAGACAGGCCATAGCCGGGGAGCAGTACTTC.